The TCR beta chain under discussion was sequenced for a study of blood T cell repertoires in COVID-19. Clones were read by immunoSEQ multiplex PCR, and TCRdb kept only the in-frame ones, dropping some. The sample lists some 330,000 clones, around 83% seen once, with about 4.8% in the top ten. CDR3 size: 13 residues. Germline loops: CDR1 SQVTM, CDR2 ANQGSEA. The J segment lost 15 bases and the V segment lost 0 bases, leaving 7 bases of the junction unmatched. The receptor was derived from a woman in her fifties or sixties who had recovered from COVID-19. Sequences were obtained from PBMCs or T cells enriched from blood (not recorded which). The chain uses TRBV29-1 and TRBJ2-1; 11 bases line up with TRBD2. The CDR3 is CSVEELAGARGFF. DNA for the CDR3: TGCAGCGTTGAAGAACTAGCGGGGGCTAGAGGGTTCTTC.